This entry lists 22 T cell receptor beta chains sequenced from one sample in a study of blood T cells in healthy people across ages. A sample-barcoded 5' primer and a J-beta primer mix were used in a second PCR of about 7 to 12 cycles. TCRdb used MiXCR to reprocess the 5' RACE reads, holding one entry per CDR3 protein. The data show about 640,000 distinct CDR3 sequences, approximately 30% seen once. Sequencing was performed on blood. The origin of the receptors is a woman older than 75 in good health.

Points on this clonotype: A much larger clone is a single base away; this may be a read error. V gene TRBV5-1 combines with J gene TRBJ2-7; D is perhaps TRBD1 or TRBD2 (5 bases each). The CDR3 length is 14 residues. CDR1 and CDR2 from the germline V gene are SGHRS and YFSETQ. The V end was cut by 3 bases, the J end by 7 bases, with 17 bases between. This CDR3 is CASSWESGTTEQYF. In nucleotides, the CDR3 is TGCGCCAGCAGCTGGGAGTCCGGGACGACGGAGCAGTACTTC.

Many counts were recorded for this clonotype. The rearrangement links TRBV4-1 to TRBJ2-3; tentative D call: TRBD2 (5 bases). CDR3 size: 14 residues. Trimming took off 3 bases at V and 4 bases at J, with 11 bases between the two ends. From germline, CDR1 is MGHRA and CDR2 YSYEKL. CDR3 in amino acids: CASSQSLASDTQYF. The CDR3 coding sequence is TGCGCCAGCAGCCAGAGTTTAGCGTCAGATACGCAGTATTTT.

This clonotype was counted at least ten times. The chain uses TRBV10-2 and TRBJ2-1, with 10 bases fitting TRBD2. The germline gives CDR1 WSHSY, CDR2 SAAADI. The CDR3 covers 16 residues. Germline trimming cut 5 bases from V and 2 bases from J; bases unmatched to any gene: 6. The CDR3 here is CASSYRTSGTYNEQFF. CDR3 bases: TGCGCCAGCAGTTATCGGACTAGCGGAACCTACAATGAGCAGTTCTTC.

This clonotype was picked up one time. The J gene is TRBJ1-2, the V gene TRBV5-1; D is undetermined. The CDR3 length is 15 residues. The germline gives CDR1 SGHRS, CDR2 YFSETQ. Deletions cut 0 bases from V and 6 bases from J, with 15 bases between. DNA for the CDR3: TGCGCCAGCAGCTTGGCCCTCGGACCAGGTGATGGCTACACCTTC. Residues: CASSLALGPGDGYTF.

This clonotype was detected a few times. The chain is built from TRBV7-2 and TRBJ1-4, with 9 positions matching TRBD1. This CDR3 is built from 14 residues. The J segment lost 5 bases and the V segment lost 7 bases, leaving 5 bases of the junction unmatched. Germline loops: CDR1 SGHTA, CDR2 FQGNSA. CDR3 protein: CASIEGTGNEKLFF. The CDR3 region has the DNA TGTGCCAGCATCGAAGGGACAGGGAATGAAAAACTGTTTTTT.

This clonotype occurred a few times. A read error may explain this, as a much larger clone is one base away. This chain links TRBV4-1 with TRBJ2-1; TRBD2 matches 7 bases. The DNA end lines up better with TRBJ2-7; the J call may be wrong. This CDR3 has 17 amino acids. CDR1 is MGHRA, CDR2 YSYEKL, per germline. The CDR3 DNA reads TGCGCCAGCAGCCAAGAAGAGGGAGGGAGCTCCTGCAATGAGCAGTACTTC. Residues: CASSQEEGGSSCNEQYF.

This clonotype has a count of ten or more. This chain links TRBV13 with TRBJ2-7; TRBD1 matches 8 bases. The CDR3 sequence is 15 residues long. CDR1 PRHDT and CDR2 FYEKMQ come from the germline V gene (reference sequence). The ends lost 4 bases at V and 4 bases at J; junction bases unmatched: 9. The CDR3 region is CASSSRQGFRYEQYF. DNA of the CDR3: TGTGCCAGCAGCTCCCGACAGGGGTTTAGATACGAGCAGTACTTC.

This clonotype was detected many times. The DNA for the CDR3 is TGTGCCAGCGGGGACTTACTTGGGACCCAGTACTTC. This sequence encodes CASGDLLGTQYF. J is TRBJ2-5 and V is TRBV7-2, with D possibly being TRBD2 (6 bases). V lost 8 bases to trimming and J lost 7 bases, with 14 bases between them. CDR1 SGHTA and CDR2 FQGNSA come from the germline V gene. The CDR3 sequence is 12 residues long.

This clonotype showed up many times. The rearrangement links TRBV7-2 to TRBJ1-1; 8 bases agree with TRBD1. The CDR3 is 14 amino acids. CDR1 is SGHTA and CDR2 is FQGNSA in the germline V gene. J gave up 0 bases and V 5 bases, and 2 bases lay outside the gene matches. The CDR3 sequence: CASSRDRMNTEAFF. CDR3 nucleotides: TGTGCCAGCAGCAGGGACAGGATGAACACTGAAGCTTTCTTT.

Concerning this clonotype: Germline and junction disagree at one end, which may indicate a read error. The CDR3 protein is CRASGTADEQYF. The CDR3 nucleotides are TGCAGGGCTAGTGGGACAGCCGACGAGCAGTACTTC. This chain connects TRBV20-1 to TRBJ2-7, with 7 bases identical to TRBD1. CDR1 is DFQATT, CDR2 SNEGSKA, per germline (reference sequence). The CDR3 has 12 amino acids.

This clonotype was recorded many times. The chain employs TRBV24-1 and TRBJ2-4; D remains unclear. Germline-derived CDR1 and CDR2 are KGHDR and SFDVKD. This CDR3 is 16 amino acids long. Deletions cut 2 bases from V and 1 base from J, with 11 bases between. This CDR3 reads CATSDSAPVAKNIQYF. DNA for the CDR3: TGTGCCACCAGTGATTCGGCCCCGGTCGCCAAAAACATTCAGTACTTC.

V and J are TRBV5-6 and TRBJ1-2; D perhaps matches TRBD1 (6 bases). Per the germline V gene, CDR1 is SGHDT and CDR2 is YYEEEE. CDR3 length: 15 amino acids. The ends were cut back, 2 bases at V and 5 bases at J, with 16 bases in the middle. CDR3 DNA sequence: TGTGCCAGCAGCTTCCGAACAGGGATCGGTTATGGCTACACCTTC. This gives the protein CASSFRTGIGYGYTF.

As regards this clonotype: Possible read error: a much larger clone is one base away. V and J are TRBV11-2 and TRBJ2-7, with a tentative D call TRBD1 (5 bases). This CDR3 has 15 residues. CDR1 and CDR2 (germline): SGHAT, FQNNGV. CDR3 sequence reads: CARSLDPAGTYEQYF. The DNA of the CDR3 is TGTGCCCGCAGCTTAGATCCGGCAGGGACCTACGAGCAGTACTTC.

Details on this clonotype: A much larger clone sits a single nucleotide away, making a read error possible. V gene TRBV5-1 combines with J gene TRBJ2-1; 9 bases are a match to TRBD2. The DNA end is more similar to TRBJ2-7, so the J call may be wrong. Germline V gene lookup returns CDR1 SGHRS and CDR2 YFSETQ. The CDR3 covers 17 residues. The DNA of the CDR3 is TGCGCCACGTCCTCAGCGGGGGGTTGGAGCTCCTACAATGAGCAGTACTTC. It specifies CATSSAGGWSSYNEQYF.

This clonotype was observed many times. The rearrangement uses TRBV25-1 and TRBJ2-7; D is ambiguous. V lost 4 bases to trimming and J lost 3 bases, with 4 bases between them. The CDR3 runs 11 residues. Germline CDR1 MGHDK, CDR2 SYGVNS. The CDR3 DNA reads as TGTGCCAGCAGTGGGGGCTACGAGCAGTACTTC. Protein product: CASSGGYEQYF.

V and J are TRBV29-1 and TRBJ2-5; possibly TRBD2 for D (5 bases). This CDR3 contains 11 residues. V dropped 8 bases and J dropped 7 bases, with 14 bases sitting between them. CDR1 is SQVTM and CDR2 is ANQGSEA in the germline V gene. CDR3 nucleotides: TGCAGCTTAGACCTCGGAGGGACCCAGTACTTC. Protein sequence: CSLDLGGTQYF.

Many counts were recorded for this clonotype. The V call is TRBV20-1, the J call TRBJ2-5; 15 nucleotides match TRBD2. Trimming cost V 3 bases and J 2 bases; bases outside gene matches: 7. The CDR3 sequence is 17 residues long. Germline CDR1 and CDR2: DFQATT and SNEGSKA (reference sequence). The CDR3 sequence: CSASRTSGGAAQETQYF. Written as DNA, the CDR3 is TGCAGTGCTAGTCGGACTAGCGGGGGGGCCGCGCAAGAGACCCAGTACTTC.

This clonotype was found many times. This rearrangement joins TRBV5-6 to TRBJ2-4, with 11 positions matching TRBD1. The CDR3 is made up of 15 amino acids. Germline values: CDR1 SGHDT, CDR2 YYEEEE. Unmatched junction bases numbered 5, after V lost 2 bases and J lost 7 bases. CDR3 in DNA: TGTGCCAGCAGCTTATCCGGGACAGGGGGGAACATTCAGTACTTC. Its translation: CASSLSGTGGNIQYF.

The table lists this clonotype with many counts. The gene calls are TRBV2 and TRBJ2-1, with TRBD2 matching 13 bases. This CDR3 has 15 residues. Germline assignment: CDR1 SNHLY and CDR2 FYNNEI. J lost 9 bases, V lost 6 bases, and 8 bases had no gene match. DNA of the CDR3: TGTGCCAGCAGGATTACTAGCGGGGGGGCCGCTGAGCAGTTCTTC. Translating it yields CASRITSGGAAEQFF.

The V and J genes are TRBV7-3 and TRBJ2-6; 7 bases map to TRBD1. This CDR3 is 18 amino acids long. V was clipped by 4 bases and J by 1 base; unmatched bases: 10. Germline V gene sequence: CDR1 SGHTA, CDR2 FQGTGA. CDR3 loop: CASSSGTARWSGANVLTF. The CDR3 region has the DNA TGTGCCAGCAGCTCAGGGACAGCCCGTTGGTCTGGGGCCAACGTCCTGACTTTC.

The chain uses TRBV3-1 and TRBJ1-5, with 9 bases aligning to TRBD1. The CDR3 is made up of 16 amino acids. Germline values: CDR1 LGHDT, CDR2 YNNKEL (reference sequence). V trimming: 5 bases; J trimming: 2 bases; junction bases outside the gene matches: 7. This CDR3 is CASSVGTGTRNQPQHF. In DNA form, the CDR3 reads TGTGCCAGCAGCGTCGGGACAGGGACACGCAATCAGCCCCAGCATTTT. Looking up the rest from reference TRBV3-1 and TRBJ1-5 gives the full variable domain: DTAVSQTPKYLVTQMGNDKSIKCEQNLGHDTMYWYKQDSKKFLKIMFSYNNKELIINETVPNRFSPKSPDKAHLNLHINSLELGDSAVYFCASSVGTGTRNQPQHFGDGTRLSIL.

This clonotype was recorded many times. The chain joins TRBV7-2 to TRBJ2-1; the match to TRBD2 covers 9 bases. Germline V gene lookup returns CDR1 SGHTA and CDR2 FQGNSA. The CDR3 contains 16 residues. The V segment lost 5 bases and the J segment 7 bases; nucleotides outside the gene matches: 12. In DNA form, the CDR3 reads TGTGCCAGCAGCCGCCCAGGCGCGGGGGGGCCGAATGAGCAGTTCTTC. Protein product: CASSRPGAGGPNEQFF.